This T cell receptor beta chain was identified in a study of a mutant IDH1 vaccine in newly diagnosed glioma. Turning to the study itself: Commencement of vaccination occurred 4-6 weeks following radiotherapy alone, or concurrently with temozolomide cycles. Treated patients had a mean age of approximately 40 years and a sex split that was about 62% male and about 40% female. Scheduled at week 35, visit V12 preceded visit V13, held at week 47.

The sample's time point: week 35, safety follow-up. Alongside topical imiquimod, each dose of vaccine comprised 300 ug of mutant IDH1 20-mer peptide. Diagnosis in the donors showed new WHO grade 3 or 4 astrocytomas that were IDH1-mutant and ATRX-lost. Regarding this clone: Its antigen remains unknown.

Between the trimmed V and J ends, which lost 5 bases and 3 bases, there was a span of 13 bases. The CDR3 has 14 residues. CDR1 is SEHNR and CDR2 is FQNEAQ in the germline V gene (reference sequence). Sequenced by immunoSEQ multiplex PCR; TCRdb stores in-frame clones only, minus some. Among tens of thousands of clones listed, around nine tenths were seen once. This receptor was taken from a woman aged 40 to 49 with glioma. V and J are TRBV7-9 and TRBJ1-1; weak D call: TRBD1 (5 bases). The material was PBMCs, obtained from a glioma patient whose treatment included an IDH1 peptide vaccine. DNA of the CDR3: TGTGCCAGCAGCCCGGGGGGAATTCACACTGAAGCTTTCTTT. Residues: CASSPGGIHTEAFF.